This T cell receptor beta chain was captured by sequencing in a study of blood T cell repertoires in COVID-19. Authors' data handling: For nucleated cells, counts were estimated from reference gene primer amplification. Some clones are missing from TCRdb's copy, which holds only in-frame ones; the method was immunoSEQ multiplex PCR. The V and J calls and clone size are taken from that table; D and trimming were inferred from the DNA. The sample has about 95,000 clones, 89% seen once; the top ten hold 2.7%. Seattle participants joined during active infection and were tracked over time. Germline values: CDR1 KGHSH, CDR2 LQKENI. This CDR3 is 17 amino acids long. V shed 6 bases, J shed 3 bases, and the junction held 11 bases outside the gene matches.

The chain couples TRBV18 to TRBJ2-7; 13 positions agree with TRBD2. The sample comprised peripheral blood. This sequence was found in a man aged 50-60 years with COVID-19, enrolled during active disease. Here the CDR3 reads CASSLRLAGGDSYEQYF. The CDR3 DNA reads TGTGCCAGCTCGCTCCGACTAGCGGGGGGCGATAGCTACGAGCAGTACTTC.